This T cell receptor (beta chain) emerged from a study of Ad26.COV2.S vaccination and SARS-CoV-2 variants. Study-wide context: Trial arm assignment for the donor was COV1001 Ad26.COV2.S. Intramuscular Ad26.COV2.S doses were given once or twice, 56 days apart.

Study results and limitations: In vaccinated individuals, spike-specific CD8+ and CD4+ T cell responses reportedly displayed substantial breadth.

Note on this clone: Antigen specificity is unknown.

Sequenced by immunoSEQ multiplex PCR; TCRdb stores in-frame clones only, minus some. The profile shows 410,000 or so clones, roughly 90% of them singletons. Sample treatment: some 20 received Ad26.COV2.S at low or high dose, single or two shots; roughly five received placebo; per-sample allocation not given. Sampling took place 63 days after the first vaccine or placebo injection. Trimming removed 5 bases from V and 5 bases from J; junction bases left unmatched: 10. This CDR3 is 16 amino acids long. The germline V gene has CDR1 SGHNT and CDR2 YYREEE (reference sequence). The chain uses TRBV5-4 and TRBJ2-7; 13 nucleotides line up with TRBD2. The sample here was peripheral blood, taken in a trial of Ad26.COV2.S vaccine versus placebo. The sequence came from a person aged 18-65 years who received the Ad26.COV2.S COVID-19 vaccine or a placebo. CDR3 coding DNA: TGTGCCAGCAGATCCTGGACTAGCGGGAGAATCGACGAGCAGTACTTC. It is translated as CASRSWTSGRIDEQYF.